This TCR beta chain is drawn from a study of blood T cells in healthy people across ages. Study outcomes and limitations: In long-lived donors, naive CD4+ cell counts and diversity exceeded those of aged donors. Older age went with lower TCR beta diversity per million T cells, in a roughly linear way.

To note about this clonotype: Its specificity is unknown.

There are 15 residues in the CDR3. The V end was cut by 6 bases, the J end by 5 bases, with 17 bases between. It was with a sample-barcoded 5' primer and a J-beta primer mix that a second PCR of roughly 7 to 12 cycles was run. TCRdb reprocessed the 5' RACE reads via MiXCR and lists one record per CDR3 protein. The sample lists roughly 1,300,000 distinct CDR3 sequences, around 59% seen once, with over 5.5% in the top ten. This rearrangement joins TRBV12-3 or TRBV12-4 to TRBJ2-1, with D possibly being TRBD1 (6 bases). The sequence was collected from a man between 18 and 35 years old in good health. Sequenced material: blood. The DNA of the CDR3 is TGTGCCAGCAGGCCTTACAGGGATGGCAACAATGAGCAGTTCTTC. Its translation: CASRPYRDGNNEQFF.